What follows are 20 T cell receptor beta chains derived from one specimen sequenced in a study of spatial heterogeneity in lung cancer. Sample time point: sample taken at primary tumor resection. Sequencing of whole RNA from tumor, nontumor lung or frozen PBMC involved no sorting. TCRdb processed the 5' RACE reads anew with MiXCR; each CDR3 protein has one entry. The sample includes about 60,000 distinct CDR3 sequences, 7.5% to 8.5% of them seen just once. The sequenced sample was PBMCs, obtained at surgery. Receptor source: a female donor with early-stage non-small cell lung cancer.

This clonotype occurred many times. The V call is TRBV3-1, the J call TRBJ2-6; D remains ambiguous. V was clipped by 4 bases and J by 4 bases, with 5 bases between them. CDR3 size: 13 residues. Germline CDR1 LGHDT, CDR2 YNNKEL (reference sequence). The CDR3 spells CASSPTGANVLTF. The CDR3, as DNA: TGTGCCAGCAGCCCTACGGGGGCCAACGTCCTGACTTTC.

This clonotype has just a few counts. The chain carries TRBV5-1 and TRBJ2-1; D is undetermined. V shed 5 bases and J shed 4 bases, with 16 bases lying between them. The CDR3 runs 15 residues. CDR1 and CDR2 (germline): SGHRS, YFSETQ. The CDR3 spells CASSAVGERYNEQFF. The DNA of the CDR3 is TGCGCCAGCAGTGCGGTAGGAGAAAGGTACAATGAGCAGTTCTTC. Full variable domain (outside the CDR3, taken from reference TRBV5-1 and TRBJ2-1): KAGVTQTPRYLIKTRGQQVTLSCSPISGHRSVSWYQQTPGQGLQFLFEYFSETQRNKGNFPGRFSGRQFSNSRSEMNVSTLELGDSALYLCASSAVGERYNEQFFGPGTRLTVL.

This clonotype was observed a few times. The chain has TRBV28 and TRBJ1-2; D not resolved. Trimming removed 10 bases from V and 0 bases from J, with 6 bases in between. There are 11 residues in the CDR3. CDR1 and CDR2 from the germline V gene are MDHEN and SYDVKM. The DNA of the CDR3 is TGTGCCACCTCAGCTAACTATGGCTACACCTTC. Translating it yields CATSANYGYTF.

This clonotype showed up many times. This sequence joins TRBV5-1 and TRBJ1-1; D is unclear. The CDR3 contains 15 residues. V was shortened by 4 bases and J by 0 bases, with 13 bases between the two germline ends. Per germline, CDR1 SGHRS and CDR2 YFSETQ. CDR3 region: CASSPRSQLNTEAFF. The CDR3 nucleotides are TGCGCCAGCAGCCCCCGGAGCCAACTGAACACTGAAGCTTTCTTT.

In DNA form, the CDR3 reads TGTGCCAGCAGCCCAAGTGGGGTCAATCAGCCCCAGCATTTT. Its protein product is CASSPSGVNQPQHF. The chain uses TRBV7-9 and TRBJ1-5, with no clear D. The V end was cut by 5 bases, the J end by 3 bases, with 11 bases between. The CDR3 sequence is 14 residues long. Germline V gene data show CDR1 as SEHNR and CDR2 as FQNEAQ (reference sequence).

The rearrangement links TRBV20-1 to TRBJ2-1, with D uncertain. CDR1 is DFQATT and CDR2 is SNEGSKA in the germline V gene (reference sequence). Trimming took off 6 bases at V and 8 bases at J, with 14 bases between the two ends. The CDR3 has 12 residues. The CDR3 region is CSATVHSHEQFF. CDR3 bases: TGCAGTGCCACAGTCCATAGCCATGAGCAGTTCTTC.

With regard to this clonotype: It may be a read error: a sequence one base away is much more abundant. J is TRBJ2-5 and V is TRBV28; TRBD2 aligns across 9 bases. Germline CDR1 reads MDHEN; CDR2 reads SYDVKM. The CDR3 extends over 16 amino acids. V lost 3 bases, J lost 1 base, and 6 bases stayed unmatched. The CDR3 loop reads CASSFRSSGVQETQYF. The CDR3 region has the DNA TGTGCCAGCAGTTTTCGGTCTAGCGGGGTCCAAGAGACCCAGTACTTC.

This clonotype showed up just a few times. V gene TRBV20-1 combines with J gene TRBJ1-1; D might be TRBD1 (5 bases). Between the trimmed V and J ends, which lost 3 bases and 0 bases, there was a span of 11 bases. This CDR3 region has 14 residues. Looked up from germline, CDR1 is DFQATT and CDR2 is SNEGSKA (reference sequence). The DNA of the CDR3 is TGCAGTGCTAGCCAGGGCCAACTGAACACTGAAGCTTTCTTT. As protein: CSASQGQLNTEAFF.

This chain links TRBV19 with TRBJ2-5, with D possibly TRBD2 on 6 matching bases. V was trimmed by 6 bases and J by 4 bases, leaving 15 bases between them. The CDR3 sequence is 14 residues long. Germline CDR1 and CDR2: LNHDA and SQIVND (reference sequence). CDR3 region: CASRLGGSGETQYF. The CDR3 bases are TGTGCCAGTAGGCTGGGAGGTTCTGGAGAGACCCAGTACTTC. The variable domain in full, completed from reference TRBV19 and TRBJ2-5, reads DGGITQSPKYLFRKEGQNVTLSCEQNLNHDAMYWYRQDPGQGLRLIYYSQIVNDFQKGDIAEGYSVSREKKESFPLTVTSAQKNPTAFYLCASRLGGSGETQYFGPGTRLLVL.

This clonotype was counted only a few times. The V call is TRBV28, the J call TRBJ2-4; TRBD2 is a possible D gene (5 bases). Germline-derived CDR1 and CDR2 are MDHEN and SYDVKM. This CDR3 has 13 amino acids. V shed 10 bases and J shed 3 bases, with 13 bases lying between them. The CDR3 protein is CAIESGNKNIQYF. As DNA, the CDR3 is TGTGCCATCGAGTCCGGGAACAAAAACATTCAGTACTTC.

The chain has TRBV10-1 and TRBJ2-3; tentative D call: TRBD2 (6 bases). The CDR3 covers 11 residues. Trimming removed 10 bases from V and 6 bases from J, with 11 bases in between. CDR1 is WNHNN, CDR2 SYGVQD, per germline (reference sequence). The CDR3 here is CATGSGDTQYF. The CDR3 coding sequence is TGCGCCACTGGGAGCGGGGATACGCAGTATTTT.

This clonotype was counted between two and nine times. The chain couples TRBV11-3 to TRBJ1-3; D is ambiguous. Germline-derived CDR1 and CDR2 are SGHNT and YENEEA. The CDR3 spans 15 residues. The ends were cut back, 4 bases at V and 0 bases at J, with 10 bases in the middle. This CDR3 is CASSSQGISGNTIYF. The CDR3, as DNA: TGTGCCAGCAGCTCACAAGGGATCTCTGGAAACACCATATATTTT.

CDR3 nucleotide sequence: TGCGCCAGCAGCCGGACAGGTTCGGACACTGAAGCTTTCTTT. It yields the protein CASSRTGSDTEAFF. The V call is TRBV5-1, the J call TRBJ1-1, with 7 bases lining up with TRBD1. The CDR3 totals 14 residues. CDR1 and CDR2 from the germline V gene are SGHRS and YFSETQ. The ends lost 4 bases at V and 3 bases at J; junction bases unmatched: 6.

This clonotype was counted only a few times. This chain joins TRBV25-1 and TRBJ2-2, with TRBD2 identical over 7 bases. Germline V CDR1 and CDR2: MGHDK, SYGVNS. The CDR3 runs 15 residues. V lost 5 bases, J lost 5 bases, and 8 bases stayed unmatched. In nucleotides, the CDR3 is TGTGCCAGCAGTAAGGCGGGAGAAGGTACCGGGGAGCTGTTTTTT. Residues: CASSKAGEGTGELFF. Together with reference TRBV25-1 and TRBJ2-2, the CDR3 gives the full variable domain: EADIYQTPRYLVIGTGKKITLECSQTMGHDKMYWYQQDPGMELHLIHYSYGVNSTEKGDLSSESTVSRIRTEHFPLTLESARPSHTSQYLCASSKAGEGTGELFFGEGSRLTVL.

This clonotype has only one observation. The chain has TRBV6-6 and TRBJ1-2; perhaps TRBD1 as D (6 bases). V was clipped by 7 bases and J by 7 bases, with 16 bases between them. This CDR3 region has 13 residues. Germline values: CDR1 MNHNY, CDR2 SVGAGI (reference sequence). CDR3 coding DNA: TGTGCCAGCACCCCTGGGGGCATTAGTGGCTACACCTTC. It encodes CASTPGGISGYTF.

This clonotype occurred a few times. The CDR3 DNA follows: TGCGCCAGCAGCCATGGCACTAATGAGCAGTTCTTC. Its protein product is CASSHGTNEQFF. The gene calls are TRBV5-1 and TRBJ2-1; no clear D. This CDR3 comprises 12 residues. Germline lookup yields CDR1 SGHRS and CDR2 YFSETQ. V lost 4 bases and J lost 7, with 9 bases in between.

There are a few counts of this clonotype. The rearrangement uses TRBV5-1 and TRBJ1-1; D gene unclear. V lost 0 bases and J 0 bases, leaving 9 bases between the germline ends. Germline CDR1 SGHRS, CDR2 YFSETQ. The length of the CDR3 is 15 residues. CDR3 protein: CASSLVWDLNTEAFF. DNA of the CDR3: TGCGCCAGCAGCTTGGTCTGGGATCTGAACACTGAAGCTTTCTTT. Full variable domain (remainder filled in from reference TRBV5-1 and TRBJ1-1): KAGVTQTPRYLIKTRGQQVTLSCSPISGHRSVSWYQQTPGQGLQFLFEYFSETQRNKGNFPGRFSGRQFSNSRSEMNVSTLELGDSALYLCASSLVWDLNTEAFFGQGTRLTVV.

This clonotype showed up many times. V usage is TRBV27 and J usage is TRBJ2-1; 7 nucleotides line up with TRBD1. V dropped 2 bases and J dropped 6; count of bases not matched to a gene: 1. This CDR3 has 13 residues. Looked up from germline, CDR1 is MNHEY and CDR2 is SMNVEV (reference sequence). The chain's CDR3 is CASSLGQVNEQFF. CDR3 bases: TGTGCCAGCAGTTTAGGACAGGTCAATGAGCAGTTCTTC.

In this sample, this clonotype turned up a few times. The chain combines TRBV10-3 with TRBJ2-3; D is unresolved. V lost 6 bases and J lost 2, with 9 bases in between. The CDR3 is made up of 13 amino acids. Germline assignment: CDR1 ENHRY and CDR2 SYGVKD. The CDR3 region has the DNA TGTGCCATCAGGGATTCTGCCACAGATACGCAGTATTTT. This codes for CAIRDSATDTQYF.

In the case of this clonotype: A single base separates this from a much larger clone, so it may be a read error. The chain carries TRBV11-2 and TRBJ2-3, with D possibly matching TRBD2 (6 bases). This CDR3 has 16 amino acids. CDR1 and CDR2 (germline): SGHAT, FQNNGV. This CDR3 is CASSLVGSGYTYTQYF. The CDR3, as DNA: TGTGCCAGCAGCTTAGTTGGTAGCGGCTACACATATACGCAGTATTTT.